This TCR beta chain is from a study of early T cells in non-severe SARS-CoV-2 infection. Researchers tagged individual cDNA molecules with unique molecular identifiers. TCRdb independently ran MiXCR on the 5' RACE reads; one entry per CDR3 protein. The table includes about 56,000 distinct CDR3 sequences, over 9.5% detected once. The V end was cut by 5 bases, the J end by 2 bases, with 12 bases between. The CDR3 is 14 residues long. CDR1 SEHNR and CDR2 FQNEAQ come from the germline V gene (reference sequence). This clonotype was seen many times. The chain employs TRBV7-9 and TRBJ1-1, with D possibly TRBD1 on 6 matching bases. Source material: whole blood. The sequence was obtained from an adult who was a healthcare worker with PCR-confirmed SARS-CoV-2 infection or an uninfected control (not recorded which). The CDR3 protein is CASSQAGTNTEAFF. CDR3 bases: TGTGCCAGCAGCCAGGCCGGGACAAACACTGAAGCTTTCTTT.